Reported below is one TCR beta chain. Its antigen is as yet unknown. The CDR3 sequence is 13 residues long. Germline CDR1 GTSNPN, CDR2 SVGIG (reference sequence). Trimming stripped 2 bases from V and 0 bases from J, with 5 bases between. The data originate from a study of early T cells in non-severe SARS-CoV-2 infection. At the level of the study: Unsorted whole blood bulk RNA was sequenced, with unpaired chains. General study findings and limits: Comparison of clonotypes with VDJdb favored anti-spike CD8 responses while missing private and CD4 specificities.

Each single cDNA molecule received a unique molecular identifier. TCRdb reprocessed the 5' RACE reads with MiXCR, giving one entry per CDR3 protein. The sample records 54,000 or so distinct CDR3 sequences, roughly 5.9% being singletons. The source is an adult who was a healthcare worker with PCR-confirmed SARS-CoV-2 infection or an uninfected control (not recorded which). The sequenced material came from whole blood. The chain recombines TRBV30 with TRBJ2-1; TRBD2 might be the D (5 bases). In DNA, the CDR3 is TGTGCCTGGAGTCGGGACTCCTACAATGAGCAGTTCTTC. Residues: CAWSRDSYNEQFF.